Detailed here is one T cell receptor beta chain. Its antigen remains unknown. Naive CD8+ T cells had a CD45RO-CCR7+CD27+CD95- phenotype. The CDR3 totals 16 residues. In germline, CDR1 is SNHLY, CDR2 FYNNEI. This entry is derived from a study of CXCR3-negative and CXCR3-positive naive CD8 T cells. Whole-study findings and limits: Within a donor, both naive subsets shared TRBV-TRBJ usage, unlike memory cells. Researchers report that CXCR3-positive naive cells carry more hydrophobic TRB CDR3s than CXCR3-negative naive cells. The study found CXCR3 expression partially decreased after cryopreservation and ran most assays on fresh PBMCs. Naive subsets were similarly diverse, while memory CD8+ repertoires were much less diverse.

The libraries of TRB cDNA were constructed through 5' RACE using UMI labels. From its re-call of the 5' RACE reads, TCRdb lists each CDR3 protein once, without DNA. Seen in this sample are about 89,000 distinct CDR3 sequences; the ten most common clones hold almost 0.55%. The gene calls are TRBV2 and TRBJ2-1; there is no DNA to check the TCRdb D call of TRBD2. Sequencing was performed on naive CXCR3+ CD8+ T cells from blood. Subset defined: CD45RO-CCR7+CD27+CD95- naive CD8+ T cells expressing CXCR3 (TNR3+). The receptor comes from a human donor in good health. Some clones in this sample may be carry-over from other donors' samples. CDR3 in amino acids: CASTLSPDLRFDEQFF.